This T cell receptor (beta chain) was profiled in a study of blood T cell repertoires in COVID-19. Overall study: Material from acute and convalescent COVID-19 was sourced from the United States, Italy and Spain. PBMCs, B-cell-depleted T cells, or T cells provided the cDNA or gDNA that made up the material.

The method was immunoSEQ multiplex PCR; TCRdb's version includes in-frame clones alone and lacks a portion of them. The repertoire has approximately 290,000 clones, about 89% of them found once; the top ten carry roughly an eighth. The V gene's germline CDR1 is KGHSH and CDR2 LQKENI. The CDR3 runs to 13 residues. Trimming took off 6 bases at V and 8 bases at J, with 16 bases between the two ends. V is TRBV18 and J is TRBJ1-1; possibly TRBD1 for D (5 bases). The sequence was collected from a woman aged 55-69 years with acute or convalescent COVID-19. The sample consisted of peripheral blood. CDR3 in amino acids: CASSPNFQGEAFF. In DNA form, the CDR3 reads TGTGCCAGCTCTCCTAATTTCCAGGGAGAAGCTTTCTTT.